This TCR beta chain derives from a study of blood T cell repertoires in COVID-19. On the study more broadly: Nucleic acid was either cDNA or gDNA, and it came from T cells, B-cell-depleted T cells, or PBMCs.

The V segment lost 4 bases and the J segment 5 bases; nucleotides outside the gene matches: 7. CDR1 and CDR2 from the germline V gene are SGHDT and YYEEEE. There are 15 residues in the CDR3. Libraries were prepared by immunoSEQ multiplex PCR; TCRdb keeps only in-frame clonotypes and omits some of them. Of 150,000 to 200,000 clones listed, 88% are singletons. The V gene is TRBV5-6, the J gene TRBJ2-5; 11 nucleotides agree with TRBD2. The sequenced sample was peripheral blood. This TCR came from a human donor in a cohort sampled during active COVID-19. DNA of the CDR3: TGTGCCAGCAGCAAGATGACTAGCGGGATCGAGACCCAGTACTTC. Protein sequence: CASSKMTSGIETQYF. The whole variable domain, filled in from reference TRBV5-6 and TRBJ2-5, reads DAGVTQSPTHLIKTRGQQVTLRCSPKSGHDTVSWYQQALGQGPQFIFQYYEEEERQRGNFPDRFSGHQFPNYSSELNVNALLLGDSALYLCASSKMTSGIETQYFGPGTRLLVL.